This passage covers 22 T cell receptor beta chains from one sample sequenced in a study of T cells in Graves' hyperthyroidism and ophthalmopathy. Researchers took RNA transcripts and amplified the TCR beta CDR3 regions from them. During a first-round RT-PCR of the TCR CDR3, the HTBI primer set was used. TCRdb re-called the multiplex PCR reads through MiXCR, storing one row per CDR3 protein. The profile shows hundreds of thousands of distinct CDR3 sequences, around 16% of them singletons. Sequencing input: blood. The receptors stem from a young woman with Graves' hyperthyroidism.

Details on this clonotype: A single base separates this from a much larger clone, so it may be a read error. No conserved phenylalanine or tryptophan is present at the end of the CDR3, so a read error is the likely explanation. CDR3 residues: CASSFETGLSNQPQHL. CDR3 sequence (DNA): TGTGCCAGCAGTTTCGAGACGGGATTGAGCAATCAGCCCCAGCATCTT. The chain joins TRBV28 to TRBJ1-5, with no clear D. V lost 3 bases, J lost 1 base, and 13 bases lay in between. The CDR3 covers 16 residues. Germline V gene lookup returns CDR1 MDHEN and CDR2 SYDVKM.

The genes are TRBV3-1 and TRBJ2-2; D might be TRBD2 (6 bases). The CDR3 totals 17 residues. Germline V lookup: CDR1 LGHDT, CDR2 YNNKEL (reference sequence). V lost 4 bases, J lost 2 bases, and 17 bases lay in between. CDR3 in DNA: TGTGCCAGCAGCCTACTTCTCACCGGGACTAACACCGGGGAGCTGTTTTTT. This gives the protein CASSLLLTGTNTGELFF. Complete variable domain (other parts from reference TRBV3-1 and TRBJ2-2): DTAVSQTPKYLVTQMGNDKSIKCEQNLGHDTMYWYKQDSKKFLKIMFSYNNKELIINETVPNRFSPKSPDKAHLNLHINSLELGDSAVYFCASSLLLTGTNTGELFFGEGSRLTVL.

There are many counts of this clonotype. The chain couples TRBV12-3 or TRBV12-4 to TRBJ1-5; a possible D gene is TRBD1 (5 bases). Trimming left V 7 bases short and J 1 base short, with 14 bases between. The CDR3 is 15 amino acids. CDR3 amino acids: CASTSGPLSNQPQHF. Written as DNA, the CDR3 is TGTGCCAGCACGTCGGGACCGTTAAGCAATCAGCCCCAGCATTTT.

This chain links TRBV7-8 with TRBJ2-3; no clear D gene. The V end was cut by 3 bases, the J end by 0 bases, with 7 bases between. This CDR3 is built from 14 residues. Looked up from germline, CDR1 is SGHVS and CDR2 is FQNEAQ. Here the CDR3 reads CASSFTQSTDTQYF. The CDR3 region has the DNA TGTGCCAGCAGCTTTACTCAGAGCACAGATACGCAGTATTTT.

The table lists this clonotype with many counts. V is TRBV11-1 and J is TRBJ2-1, with 12 bases aligning to TRBD2. V gave up 4 bases and J gave up 5 bases; unmatched junction bases: 3. Looked up from germline, CDR1 is SGHAT and CDR2 is FQDESV (reference sequence). The CDR3 extends over 15 amino acids. The CDR3 sequence is CASSSGTSGHNEQFF. CDR3 sequence (DNA): TGTGCCAGCAGCTCCGGGACTAGCGGGCACAATGAGCAGTTCTTC.

This clonotype has just a few counts. The chain has TRBV20-1 and TRBJ1-1; D not resolved. The V and J ends lost 7 bases and 1 base respectively, with 10 bases between them. The CDR3 loop spans 12 amino acids. CDR1 is DFQATT and CDR2 is SNEGSKA in the germline V gene (reference sequence). The CDR3 DNA follows: TGCAGTGTCCCGATGGGGAACACTGAAGCTTTCTTT. Encoded protein: CSVPMGNTEAFF.

A few counts support this clonotype. The chain links TRBV6-1 to TRBJ2-6, with D possibly being TRBD1 (5 bases). The CDR3 consists of 16 residues. The V end lost 5 bases, the J end lost 2 bases, and 13 bases lay between the germline ends. CDR1 and CDR2 from the germline V gene are MNHNS and SASEGT. The CDR3 loop reads CASSPLVTAGANVLTF. The CDR3 nucleotides read TGTGCCAGCAGTCCTCTGGTGACAGCTGGGGCCAACGTCCTGACTTTC.

This clonotype was observed a handful of times. CDR3 region: CATSEWGEKLFF. DNA for the CDR3: TGTGCCACCAGTGAATGGGGAGAAAAACTGTTTTTT. The chain carries TRBV24-1 and TRBJ1-4; D is unresolved. Trimming removed 4 bases from V and 8 bases from J, with 7 bases in between. The V gene's germline CDR1 is KGHDR and CDR2 SFDVKD. The CDR3 extends over 12 amino acids.

About this clonotype: A read error may explain this, as a much larger clone is one base away. The chain joins TRBV20-1 to TRBJ2-5, with D tentatively TRBD2 (6 bases). Germline V CDR1 and CDR2: DFQATT, SNEGSKA (reference sequence). There are 13 residues in the CDR3. CDR3 sequence reads: CSAIAESREAQYF. The CDR3 DNA is TGCAGTGCTATAGCGGAATCCCGAGAGGCCCAGTACTTC.

This clonotype came up many times. Written as DNA, the CDR3 is TGTGCCAGCAGCCCTTGGGCGGCAACTAATGAAAAACTGTTTTTT. This translates into CASSPWAATNEKLFF. The chain recombines TRBV9 with TRBJ1-4; D ambiguous. This CDR3 spans 15 amino acids. V lost 4 bases to trimming and J lost 0 bases, with 10 bases between them. Germline V gene data show CDR1 as SGDLS and CDR2 as YYNGEE.

This chain joins TRBV6-1 and TRBJ2-5, with D possibly TRBD2 on 6 matching bases. The V end lost 6 bases, the J end lost 2 bases, and 16 bases lay between the germline ends. This CDR3 contains 15 residues. Germline loops: CDR1 MNHNS, CDR2 SASEGT. The CDR3 spells CASSQGTPPQETQYF. As DNA, the CDR3 is TGTGCCAGCAGCCAAGGGACTCCGCCTCAAGAGACCCAGTACTTC.

This clonotype was counted many times. The chain recombines TRBV24-1 with TRBJ2-2; D is ambiguous. The V end lost 8 bases, the J end lost 6 bases, and 15 bases lay between the germline ends. This CDR3 spans 14 amino acids. Germline V lookup: CDR1 KGHDR, CDR2 SFDVKD. The chain's CDR3 is CATKSDGDAGELFF. In DNA form, the CDR3 reads TGTGCCACCAAGTCTGATGGGGATGCCGGGGAGCTGTTTTTT.

This clonotype has more than one count but fewer than ten. The chain carries TRBV29-1 and TRBJ1-2; possibly TRBD1 for D (6 bases). Germline-derived CDR1 and CDR2 are SQVTM and ANQGSEA. V was pared by 2 bases and J by 6 bases, with 16 bases between. The CDR3 runs to 14 residues. The CDR3, as DNA: TGCAGCGTTGAAAGGTATAACAGGGCCCATGGCTACACCTTC. This encodes CSVERYNRAHGYTF.

This clonotype was seen at least ten times. The chain carries TRBV7-6 and TRBJ2-1, with TRBD2 matching over 10 bases. Germline CDR1 SGHVS, CDR2 FNYEAQ. The CDR3 is 16 amino acids. V was clipped by 1 base and J by 5 bases; unmatched bases: 5. The CDR3 loop is CASSLEASGSDNEQFF. DNA of the CDR3: TGTGCCAGCAGCTTAGAGGCTAGCGGGAGTGACAATGAGCAGTTCTTC.

The chain joins TRBV5-4 to TRBJ2-2, with D hard to call. Germline V CDR1 and CDR2: SGHNT, YYREEE (reference sequence). This CDR3 is 16 amino acids long. The V end lost 1 base, the J end lost 2 bases, and 12 bases lay between the germline ends. CDR3 DNA: TGTGCCAGCAGCTTGAATCAAAACCTAAACACCGGGGAGCTGTTTTTT. Translation: CASSLNQNLNTGELFF.

This clonotype was counted many times. The chain is built from TRBV7-2 and TRBJ2-1; the match to TRBD2 covers 15 bases. Trimming took 1 base from V and 3 from J; bases not matched to a gene: 4. CDR3 size: 18 residues. The germline V gene has CDR1 SGHTA and CDR2 FQGNSA. The CDR3 reads CASSLEGTSGRYYNEQFF. The CDR3 region has the DNA TGTGCCAGCAGCTTAGAAGGGACTAGCGGGAGGTACTACAATGAGCAGTTCTTC.

The rearrangement links TRBV19 to TRBJ2-2; weak D call: TRBD1 (6 bases). CDR1 is LNHDA and CDR2 is SQIVND in the germline V gene (reference sequence). The CDR3 has 14 amino acids. Trimming left V 11 bases short and J 5 bases short, with 18 bases between. The CDR3 region is CAGSKGVRTGELFF. In DNA form, the CDR3 reads TGTGCCGGATCCAAGGGGGTCCGGACCGGGGAGCTGTTTTTT.

This clonotype was observed a few times. The chain is built from TRBV7-9 and TRBJ1-3, with D perhaps matching TRBD1 (6 bases). The CDR3 has 18 amino acids. Germline V gives CDR1 SEHNR, CDR2 FQNEAQ (reference sequence). V was shortened by 4 bases and J by 0 bases, with 19 bases between the two germline ends. CDR3 sequence reads: CASSSPNQGPHSGNTIYF. The CDR3 coding sequence is TGTGCCAGCAGCTCTCCTAATCAGGGGCCCCACTCTGGAAACACCATATATTTT.

This clonotype appeared many times. The V gene is TRBV29-1, the J gene TRBJ1-2; D may be TRBD1 (6 bases). The CDR3 consists of 14 residues. Trimming took off 4 bases at V and 6 bases at J, with 18 bases between the two ends. CDR1 and CDR2 (germline): SQVTM, ANQGSEA. The CDR3 protein is CSVVGVPGEHGYTF. The CDR3 coding sequence is TGCAGCGTTGTGGGGGTCCCAGGGGAGCATGGCTACACCTTC.

This clonotype was seen a single time. Just one base apart from a much larger clone, this may be a read error. The V call is TRBV6-2 or TRBV6-3, the J call TRBJ2-1; a weak D match, TRBD2 (6 bases). CDR3 size: 15 residues. Germline CDR1 MNHEY, CDR2 SVGEGT. The CDR3 here is CAGSYSMGLPYEQFF. CDR3 nucleotide sequence: TGTGCCGGCAGTTACTCGATGGGACTGCCCTATGAGCAGTTCTTC.

This clonotype was picked up many times. This chain joins TRBV19 and TRBJ1-1; the D is unclear. This CDR3 region has 14 residues. With 7 bases removed from V and 4 bases from J, the gap between germline ends came to 16 bases. Looked up from germline, CDR1 is LNHDA and CDR2 is SQIVND (reference sequence). The CDR3 here is CASMERAGSTEAFF. As DNA, the CDR3 is TGTGCCAGTATGGAAAGAGCAGGATCCACTGAAGCTTTCTTT. Full variable domain (outside the CDR3, taken from reference TRBV19 and TRBJ1-1): DGGITQSPKYLFRKEGQNVTLSCEQNLNHDAMYWYRQDPGQGLRLIYYSQIVNDFQKGDIAEGYSVSREKKESFPLTVTSAQKNPTAFYLCASMERAGSTEAFFGQGTRLTVV.

The chain combines TRBV9 with TRBJ2-3, with no clear D. The closer fit of TRBJ1-5 to the DNA end suggests the J call may be wrong. The CDR3 runs to 13 residues. Germline CDR1 reads SGDLS; CDR2 reads YYNGEE. The CDR3 DNA sequence: TGTGCCAGCAGCGTAAATCAGGCACATACGCAGCATTTT. As protein: CASSVNQAHTQHF.